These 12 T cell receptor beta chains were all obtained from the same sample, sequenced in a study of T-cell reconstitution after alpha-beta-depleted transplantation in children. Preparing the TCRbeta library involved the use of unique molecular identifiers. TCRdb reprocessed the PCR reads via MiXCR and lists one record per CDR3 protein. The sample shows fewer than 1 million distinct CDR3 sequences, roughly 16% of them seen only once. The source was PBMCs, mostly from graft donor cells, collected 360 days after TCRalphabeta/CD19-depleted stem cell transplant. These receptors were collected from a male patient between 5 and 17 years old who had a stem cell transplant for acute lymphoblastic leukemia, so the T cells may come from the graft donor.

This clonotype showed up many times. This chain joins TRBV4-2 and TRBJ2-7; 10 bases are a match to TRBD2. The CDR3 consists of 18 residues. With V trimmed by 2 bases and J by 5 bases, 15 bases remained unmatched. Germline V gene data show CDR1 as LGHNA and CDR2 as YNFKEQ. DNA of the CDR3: TGTGCCAGCAGCCAATCTCCCGGGCTAGCGGGAGCATTCAACGAGCAGTACTTC. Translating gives CASSQSPGLAGAFNEQYF.

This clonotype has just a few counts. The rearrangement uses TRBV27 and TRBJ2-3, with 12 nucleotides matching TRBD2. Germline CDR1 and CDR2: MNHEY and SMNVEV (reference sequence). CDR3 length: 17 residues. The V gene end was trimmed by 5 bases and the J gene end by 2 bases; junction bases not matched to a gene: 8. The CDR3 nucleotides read TGTGCCAGCAGTATGACTAGCGGGAGTATAACCACAGATACGCAGTATTTT. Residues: CASSMTSGSITTDTQYF.

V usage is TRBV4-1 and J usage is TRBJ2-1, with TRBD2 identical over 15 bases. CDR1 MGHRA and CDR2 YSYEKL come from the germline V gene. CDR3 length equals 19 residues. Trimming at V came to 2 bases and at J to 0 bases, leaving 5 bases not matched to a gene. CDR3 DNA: TGCGCCAGCAGCCAATTCGGACTAGCGGGGGGGAGCTCCTACAATGAGCAGTTCTTC. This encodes CASSQFGLAGGSSYNEQFF.

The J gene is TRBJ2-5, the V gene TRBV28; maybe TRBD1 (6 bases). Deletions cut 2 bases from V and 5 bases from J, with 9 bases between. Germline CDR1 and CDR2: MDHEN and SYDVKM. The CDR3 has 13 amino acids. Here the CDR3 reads CASSLNRVETQYF. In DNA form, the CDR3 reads TGTGCCAGCAGTTTAAACAGGGTCGAGACCCAGTACTTC.

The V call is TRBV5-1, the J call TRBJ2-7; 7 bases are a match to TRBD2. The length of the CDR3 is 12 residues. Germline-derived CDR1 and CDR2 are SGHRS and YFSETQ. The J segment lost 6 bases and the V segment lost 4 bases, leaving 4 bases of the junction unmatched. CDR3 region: CASSRIAGEQYF. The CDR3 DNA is TGCGCCAGCAGCCGCATAGCGGGCGAGCAGTACTTC.

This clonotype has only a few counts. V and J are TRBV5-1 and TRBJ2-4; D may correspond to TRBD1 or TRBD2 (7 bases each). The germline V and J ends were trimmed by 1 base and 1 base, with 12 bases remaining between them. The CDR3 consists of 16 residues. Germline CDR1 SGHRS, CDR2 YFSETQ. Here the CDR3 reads CASSLQGGAAKNIQYF. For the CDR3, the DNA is TGCGCCAGCAGCTTGCAGGGGGGGGCGGCCAAAAACATTCAGTACTTC.

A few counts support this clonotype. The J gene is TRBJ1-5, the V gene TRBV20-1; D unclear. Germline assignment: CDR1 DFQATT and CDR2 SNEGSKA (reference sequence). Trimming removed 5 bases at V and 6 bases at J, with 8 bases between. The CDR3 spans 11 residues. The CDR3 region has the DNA TGCAGTGCTCCGGGTGTTCAGCCCCAGCATTTT. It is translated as CSAPGVQPQHF.

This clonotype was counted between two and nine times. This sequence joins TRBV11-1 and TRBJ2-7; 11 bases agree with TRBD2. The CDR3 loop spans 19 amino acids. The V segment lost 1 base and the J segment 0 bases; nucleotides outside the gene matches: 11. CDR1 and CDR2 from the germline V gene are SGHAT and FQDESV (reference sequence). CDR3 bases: TGTGCCAGCAGCTTAGTCACCGGGACTAGCGGAAAATACTCCTACGAGCAGTACTTC. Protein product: CASSLVTGTSGKYSYEQYF.

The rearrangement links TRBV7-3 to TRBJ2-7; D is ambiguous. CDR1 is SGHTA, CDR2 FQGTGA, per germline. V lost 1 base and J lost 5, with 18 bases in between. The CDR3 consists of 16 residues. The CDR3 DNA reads TGTGCCAGCAGCTTAAAACTTACGGTAGAGACGGACGAGCAGTACTTC. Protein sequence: CASSLKLTVETDEQYF. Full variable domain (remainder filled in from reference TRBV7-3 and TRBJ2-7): GAGVSQTPSNKVTEKGKYVELRCDPISGHTALYWYRQSLGQGPEFLIYFQGTGAADDSGLPNDRFFAVRPEGSVSTLKIQRTERGDSAVYLCASSLKLTVETDEQYFGPGTRLTVT.

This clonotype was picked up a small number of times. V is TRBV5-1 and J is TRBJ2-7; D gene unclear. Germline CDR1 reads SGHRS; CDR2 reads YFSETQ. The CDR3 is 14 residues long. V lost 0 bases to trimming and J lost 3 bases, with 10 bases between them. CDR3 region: CASSLEHHFYEQYF. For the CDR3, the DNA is TGCGCCAGCAGCTTGGAACATCACTTCTACGAGCAGTACTTC.

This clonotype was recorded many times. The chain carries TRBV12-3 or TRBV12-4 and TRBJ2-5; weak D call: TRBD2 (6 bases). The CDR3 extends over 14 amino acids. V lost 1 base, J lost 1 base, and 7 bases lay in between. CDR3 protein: CASSLGDFQETQYF. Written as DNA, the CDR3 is TGTGCCAGCAGTTTAGGGGACTTCCAAGAGACCCAGTACTTC.

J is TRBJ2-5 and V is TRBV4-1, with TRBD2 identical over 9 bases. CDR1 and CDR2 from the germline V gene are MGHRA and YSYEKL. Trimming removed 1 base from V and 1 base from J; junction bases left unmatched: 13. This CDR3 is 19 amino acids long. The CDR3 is CASSQVPQGVAGAQETQYF. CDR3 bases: TGCGCCAGCAGCCAAGTCCCGCAGGGAGTAGCGGGAGCCCAAGAGACCCAGTACTTC.